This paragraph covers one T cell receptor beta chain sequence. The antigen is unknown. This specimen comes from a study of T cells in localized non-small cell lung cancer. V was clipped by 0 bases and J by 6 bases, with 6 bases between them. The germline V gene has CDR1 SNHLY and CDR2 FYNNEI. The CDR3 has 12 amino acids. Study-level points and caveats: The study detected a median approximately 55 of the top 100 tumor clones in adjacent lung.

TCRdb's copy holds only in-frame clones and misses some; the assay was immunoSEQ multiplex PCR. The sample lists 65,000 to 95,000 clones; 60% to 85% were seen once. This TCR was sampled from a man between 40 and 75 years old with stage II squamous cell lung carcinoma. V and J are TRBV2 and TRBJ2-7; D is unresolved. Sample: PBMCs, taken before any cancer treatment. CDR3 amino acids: CASSEAPTEQYF. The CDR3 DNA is TGTGCCAGCAGTGAAGCCCCCACCGAGCAGTACTTC.